This TCR beta chain comes out of a study of CD8 T cells in ankylosing spondylitis. The table lists this clonotype with a few counts. The target antigen is unknown. TCRdb fed the 5' RACE reads into MiXCR, producing one record per CDR3 protein. The sample holds approximately 250,000 distinct CDR3 sequences, under 30% seen once. V was clipped by 6 bases and J by 2 bases, with 19 bases between them. CDR3 length: 16 residues. Study findings and constraints: Disease-linked clones reportedly showed significant enrichment in matched ankylosing spondylitis synovial fluid. With a CD8+ phenotype, disease-linked clones were relatively rare in peripheral blood.

The chain combines TRBV12-3 or TRBV12-4 with TRBJ1-2, with D perhaps TRBD1 (6 bases). Sequencing used blood, either unsorted or a sorted T cell fraction (not recorded which). The receptor's source is a male donor with ankylosing spondylitis or in good health (not recorded which). The DNA for the CDR3 is TGTGCCAGCAGGACCAAAGTCGGACAGCTAAACTATGGCTACACCTTC. As protein: CASRTKVGQLNYGYTF.